This T cell receptor (beta chain) was captured by sequencing in a study of early T cells in non-severe SARS-CoV-2 infection. Attachment of unique molecular identifiers was made to individual cDNA molecules. TCRdb re-derived calls from the 5' RACE reads in MiXCR, one entry per CDR3 protein. The sample contains 80,000 or so distinct CDR3 sequences, about 14% of which appear only once. This clonotype has more than one count but fewer than ten. CDR1 and CDR2 (germline): SQVTM, ANQGSEA. With 5 bases removed from V and 1 base from J, the gap between germline ends came to 8 bases. The CDR3 spans 12 residues.

Sequenced sample: whole blood. The chain uses TRBV29-1 and TRBJ2-5; D remains ambiguous. The receptor's source is an adult who was a healthcare worker with PCR-confirmed SARS-CoV-2 infection or an uninfected control (not recorded which). CDR3 in amino acids: CSVIPVQETQYF. The CDR3 region has the DNA TGCAGCGTTATTCCAGTCCAAGAGACCCAGTACTTC. Together with reference TRBV29-1 and TRBJ2-5, the CDR3 gives the full variable domain: SAVISQKPSRDICQRGTSLTIQCQVDSQVTMMFWYRQQPGQSLTLIATANQGSEATYESGFVIDKFPISRPNLTFSTLTVSNMSPEDSSIYLCSVIPVQETQYFGPGTRLLVL.